This T cell receptor beta chain was documented in a study of shared clonotypes between healthy human individuals. Study at large: For every donor, three CD4 naive, three CD4 memory, two CD8 naive and one CD8 memory plates were used.

The deep-level immunoSEQ assay was used. The method was immunoSEQ multiplex PCR; TCRdb's version includes in-frame clones alone and lacks a portion of them. The sample yields about 2.3 million clones, roughly 90% seen once. Per germline, CDR1 SGHNT and CDR2 YENEEA. The length of the CDR3 is 13 residues. The ends were cut back, 4 bases at V and 4 bases at J, with 8 bases in the middle. This clone showed up just a few times. Its matching antigen is unknown. The sample holds other DNA sequences that translate to the same CDR3. Whole-study results and caveats: Across a handful of donors, naive CD4 shared roughly 5.1%, naive CD8 approximately 3.5%, memory CD4 about 2.5%, memory CD8 over 0.3%. A reduction in generation probabilities was seen for non-shared clonotypes relative to those shared by all four donors.

The specimen sequenced was naive CD4+ T cells from PBMCs. Subset denoted: CD45RA+ positively selected. This clonotype was obtained from a man younger than 30 in good health. Some clones in this sample may be carry-over from other donors' samples. The chain links TRBV11-3 to TRBJ2-1; tentatively, D is TRBD1 (6 bases). This CDR3 reads CASSSGTYNEQFF. The CDR3 DNA sequence: TGTGCCAGCAGCTCGGGGACATACAATGAGCAGTTCTTC.